This T cell receptor (beta chain) originates from a study of T cells in Graves' hyperthyroidism and ophthalmopathy (dated by TCRdb to between 2019 and 2020). Background for the entire study: TCR V-J signatures able to tell the groups apart were searched for in a discovery cohort of 95 to 100 patients, of whom around 42 had Graves' ophthalmopathy and about 60 had stable Graves' hyperthyroidism. Prospective prediction of ophthalmopathy was tested in an independent validation cohort consisting of some 18 hyperthyroidism patients and some 17 patients who later progressed to ophthalmopathy. For training and testing, the roughly 100 patients in the discovery cohort were randomly divided in a 7:3 ratio. The study also compared thyroid tissue and blood T-cell repertoires from roughly six Graves' hyperthyroidism patients. Following sampling, methimazole starting at 30 mg daily was given to hyperthyroidism patients, and high-dose intravenous methylprednisolone was given to ophthalmopathy patients. The paper reports TCR Vbeta CDR3 sequencing of approximately 130 peripheral blood samples: some 44 ophthalmopathy, approximately 74 hyperthyroidism and around 17 progressor patients.

The CDR3 runs 13 residues from the cysteine to the phenylalanine. The read is trimmed to its CDR3 DNA, 39 bases read in frame from base 1. Reading the germline V gene gives CDR1 LGHNA and CDR2 YNFKEQ. A word on this clonotype: This receptor's antigen is unknown. At one boundary the junction diverges from the germline segment, which might be a read error.

The study excluded patients with uncontrolled infections, other autoimmune diseases, pregnancy or lactation. Clinical symptoms, serum thyroxine and TRAb, thyroid ultrasound, and orbital computed tomography formed the basis for the diagnoses. Total RNA was extracted using Trizol reagent, and RNA quality was assessed on an Agilent 2100 Bioanalyzer. The TCR beta CDR3 regions were amplified from the RNA transcripts. The TCR CDR3 was subjected to a first round of RT-PCR using the HTBI primer set and the Qiagen OneStep RT-PCR kit. The libraries were constructed in a second round of multiplex PCR and then size-selected and purified. Sequencing of the libraries was done on an Illumina HiSeq2000 using paired-end 100 bp reads. The authors processed their data as follows. SOAPnuke was used to process the raw data, with reads discarded if the reads contained adapters or uncalled bases, had a mean Phred below 15, or lacked an exact constant-primer or identifier match. High-quality paired reads were merged using COPE v1.2.5, and each unique nucleotide sequence was defined as a clonotype. MiTCR v1.1 was used to align the clonotypes against IMGT TRBV, TRBD and TRBJ reference segments. Analysis was restricted to V-J combinations with a frequency above 0.0001, which covered 99.2% of repertoires. A TCS score was defined as the ratio of F50 (clonal expansion) to E x V (chaos), with BLOSUM62-based TCRdist applied between CDR3 peptides within each V-J. Welch's t-statistics and random forest reduced just over 500 V-J features to some 14, which were used in a naive Bayes classifier (R e1071). The Morisita-Horn index was used to measure how similar the thyroid and blood repertoires were. TCRdb itself trimmed the public reads at Q25 with fastp, ran MiXCR and retained productive beta chains. CDR3 protein sequences are deduplicated, and each keeps its most common genes and DNA. TCRdb, rather than the study authors, made the V and J calls. The sample profile shows 490,000 or so distinct CDR3 sequences; 40% to 50% of them were found once. 35% to 50% of the sample is taken by the ten largest.

Results and caveats for the whole study, not just this receptor: Blood samples also contained most of the expanded thyroid clonotypes (frequency above 0.001), which suggests that blood repertoires may reflect thyroid immune responses. No statistical method was used to fix the sample size in advance, and group allocation was not hidden from the investigators. During validation, the model predicted progression to ophthalmopathy a median of around 6 months ahead of onset, with approximately 71% sensitivity and 72% to 80% specificity. A model built on a 13 V-J signature distinguished ophthalmopathy from stable hyperthyroidism, reaching 85% to 90% sensitivity and around 81% specificity in cross-validation and 80%/75% in testing.

The rearranged chain carries TRBV4-2 and TRBJ1-4, and TRBD1 may be the D gene, going by 5 matching bases. This TCR derives from an adult woman with Graves' disease, either hyperthyroidism or ophthalmopathy (not recorded which). The sample taken for sequencing was peripheral blood or thyroid tissue (not recorded which). The CDR3 protein sequence reads: CASSQDREKNLFF. The DNA is as follows: TGTGCCAGCAGCCAAGACAGGGAGAAAAACCTGTTTTTT.